The 21 T cell receptor beta chains reported below all come from one sample, sequenced in a study of spatial heterogeneity in lung cancer. TCRdb recomputed calls from the 5' RACE reads with MiXCR, one row per CDR3 protein. The sample includes 15,000 to 20,000 distinct CDR3 sequences, about 10% of them seen just once. The time point was: blood at routine non-recurrence follow-up after resection. Sequenced material: PBMCs, taken at follow-up. The receptors originated from a male donor with early-stage non-small cell lung cancer.

The chain has TRBV21-1 and TRBJ2-5; the DNA was not used to check the table's D call, TRBD1. TRBV21-1 is listed as a pseudogene. The CDR3 contains 15 residues. CDR3 region: CASSNTPGTKETQYF. CDR3 nucleotides: TGTGCCAGCAGCAACACCCCCGGGACCAAAGAGACCCAGTACTTC.

This clonotype was recorded at least ten times. The V call is TRBV7-8, the J call TRBJ2-4; tentative D call: TRBD1 (6 bases). There are 22 residues in the CDR3. Trimming removed 2 bases at V and 0 bases at J, with 29 bases between. CDR1 and CDR2 from the germline V gene are SGHVS and FQNEAQ. DNA of the CDR3: TGTGCCAGCAGCTTAACCCCCCTCCATCGACAGGCCGGATCCCTAGCCAAAAACATTCAGTACTTC. Protein product: CASSLTPLHRQAGSLAKNIQYF.

This clonotype has ten or more counts. The rearrangement links TRBV19 to TRBJ2-1; 14 bases align to TRBD2. V trimming: 6 bases; J trimming: 8 bases; junction bases outside the gene matches: 9. The CDR3 contains 16 residues. Germline CDR1 LNHDA, CDR2 SQIVND (reference sequence). CDR3 sequence (DNA): TGTGCCAGTAGGGGACTAGCGGGAGCAGTGGGGGATGAGCAGTTCTTC. Translating it yields CASRGLAGAVGDEQFF.

This clonotype was recorded at least ten times. Because the CDR3's place on the DNA is in doubt, the DNA is left out and the CDR3 is given as listed by TCRdb. The chain links TRBV6-2 or TRBV6-3 to TRBJ2-4; the DNA was not compared with TRBD1, the D call given in the table. The germline V gene has CDR1 MNHEY and CDR2 SVGEGT. From its first to its last residue, the CDR3 has 12 amino acids. The CDR3 is CASSFGTGSLYF.

This clonotype is classed as medium-sized. The rearrangement joins TRBV5-1 to TRBJ2-2; D may be TRBD2 (7 bases). V lost 7 bases, J lost 6 bases, and 13 bases lay in between. Germline CDR1 is SGHRS and CDR2 is YFSETQ. This CDR3 spans 13 amino acids. CDR3 in DNA: TGCGCCAGCCGGTGGGGGGGCGCCGGGGAGCTGTTTTTT. Protein product: CASRWGGAGELFF.

Comment on this clonotype: Just one base apart from a much larger clone, this may be a read error. The J gene is TRBJ2-7, the V gene TRBV5-6; no firm D call. Trimming stripped 4 bases from V and 4 bases from J, with 9 bases between. The CDR3 runs to 12 residues. CDR1 and CDR2 from the germline V gene are SGHDT and YYEEEE. The CDR3 sequence is CASSQWSYEQYF. The DNA of the CDR3 is TGTGCCAGCAGCCAGTGGAGTTACGAGCAGTACTTC.

The chain is built from TRBV4-1 and TRBJ2-3; D ambiguous. The CDR3 covers 14 residues. CDR1 is MGHRA and CDR2 is YSYEKL in the germline V gene. The germline V and J ends were trimmed by 0 bases and 6 bases, with 10 bases remaining between them. This CDR3 is CASSQDLGIDTQYF. CDR3 DNA: TGCGCCAGCAGCCAAGATCTAGGGATTGATACGCAGTATTTT.

Worth noting for this clonotype: One base away lies a much larger clone, so this may be a sequencing read error. The chain is built from TRBV12-3 or TRBV12-4 and TRBJ1-1; no clear D. The CDR3 sequence is 12 residues long. The CDR3 sequence is CASSLEGSEALF. For the CDR3, the DNA is TGTGCCAGCAGTTTAGAAGGATCTGAAGCTTTGTTT.

The J gene is TRBJ2-5, the V gene TRBV7-9; D is undetermined. Germline V lookup: CDR1 SEHNR, CDR2 FQNEAQ (reference sequence). The CDR3 totals 14 residues. V was clipped by 1 base and J by 1 base, with 7 bases between them. As DNA, the CDR3 is TGTGCCAGCAGCTTAGACAGAGGCCAAGAGACCCAGTACTTC. It codes for CASSLDRGQETQYF.

This clonotype has just a few counts. V gene TRBV10-3 combines with J gene TRBJ2-3; a possible D gene is TRBD2 (5 bases). This CDR3 contains 14 residues. The germline V and J ends were trimmed by 4 bases and 2 bases, with 10 bases remaining between them. Per germline, CDR1 ENHRY and CDR2 SYGVKD. As DNA, the CDR3 is TGTGCCATCAGTGGAACCGGGAACACAGATACGCAGTATTTT. This gives the protein CAISGTGNTDTQYF.

This clonotype appeared many times. The CDR3 DNA follows: TGTGCCAGCTCACCACCTTTAGGGACAGGTCAGATGTGGGGCATGAACACTGAAGCTTTCTTT. Protein: CASSPPLGTGQMWGMNTEAFF. This chain connects TRBV18 to TRBJ1-1; 8 bases match TRBD1. The V and J ends lost 0 bases and 0 bases, in that order; junction bases with no gene match: 18. This CDR3 has 21 residues. Per the germline V gene, CDR1 is KGHSH and CDR2 is LQKENI.

In the case of this clonotype: This may stem from a read error, because a much larger clone lies one nucleotide away. This rearrangement joins TRBV6-5 to TRBJ1-1; no clear D gene. V was shortened by 4 bases and J by 3 bases, with 15 bases between the two germline ends. The CDR3 has 15 residues. CDR1 MNHEY and CDR2 SVGAGI come from the germline V gene. CDR3 bases: TGTGCCAGCAGTTTCCTACCCGGGCCTTACACTGAAGCTTTCTTT. Protein: CASSFLPGPYTEAFF.

Within the sample, this clonotype is medium-sized. The chain has TRBV6-2 or TRBV6-3 and TRBJ2-1; TRBD1 agrees at 8 bases. The V gene end was trimmed by 0 bases and the J gene end by 6 bases; junction bases not matched to a gene: 4. Germline V lookup: CDR1 MNHEY, CDR2 SVGEGT. The CDR3 extends over 15 amino acids. CDR3 protein: CASSYSLDRGNEQFF. The CDR3 bases are TGTGCCAGCAGTTACTCCCTCGACAGGGGCAATGAGCAGTTCTTC.

This clonotype was observed at least ten times. The chain couples TRBV7-8 to TRBJ2-7; possibly TRBD2 for D (5 bases). This CDR3 has 15 residues. V shed 6 bases and J shed 4 bases, with 19 bases lying between them. Germline-derived CDR1 and CDR2 are SGHVS and FQNEAQ. CDR3 sequence: CASSPRTEAGYEQYF. CDR3 sequence (DNA): TGTGCCAGCAGTCCTCGGACGGAGGCAGGTTACGAGCAGTACTTC.

This clonotype came up many times. The chain joins TRBV20-1 to TRBJ2-1; 7 nucleotides line up with TRBD2. The CDR3 contains 15 residues. Germline CDR1 is DFQATT and CDR2 is SNEGSKA (reference sequence). J lost 0 bases, V lost 0 bases, and 2 bases had no gene match. CDR3 sequence reads: CSARDSGISYNEQFF. The CDR3 region has the DNA TGCAGTGCTAGAGACAGCGGGATCTCCTACAATGAGCAGTTCTTC.

This clonotype was seen a handful of times. V and J are TRBV23-1 and TRBJ2-5; 8 nucleotides agree with TRBD1. TRBV23-1 is an ORF for which the function is uncertain. The CDR3 totals 18 residues. V lost 2 bases to trimming and J lost 6 bases; unmatched junction nucleotides: 17. The CDR3 region is CASSQLPLKSRDRKTQYF. CDR3 DNA: TGCGCCAGCAGTCAACTCCCGCTTAAGTCCAGGGACAGGAAGACCCAGTACTTC.

The table lists this clonotype with many counts. The rearrangement uses TRBV20-1 and TRBJ1-1; 8 nucleotides line up with TRBD1. V gave up 2 bases and J gave up 4 bases; unmatched junction bases: 3. Germline loops: CDR1 DFQATT, CDR2 SNEGSKA (reference sequence). CDR3 size: 13 residues. The DNA for the CDR3 is TGCAGTGCTAGACAGGGGGCGAGCACTGAAGCTTTCTTT. Translation: CSARQGASTEAFF.

In its sample, this clonotype ranks as medium-sized. The V and J genes are TRBV11-2 and TRBJ2-7; D is undetermined. Germline V lookup: CDR1 SGHAT, CDR2 FQNNGV. V dropped 2 bases and J dropped 3 bases, with 11 bases sitting between them. There are 14 residues in the CDR3. Written as DNA, the CDR3 is TGTGCCAGCAGCTTATTCACTATAGACTACGAGCAGTACTTC. Translating it yields CASSLFTIDYEQYF. Full variable domain (outside the CDR3, taken from reference TRBV11-2 and TRBJ2-7): EAGVAQSPRYKIIEKRQSVAFWCNPISGHATLYWYQQILGQGPKLLIQFQNNGVVDDSQLPKDRFSAERLKGVDSTLKIQPAKLEDSAVYLCASSLFTIDYEQYFGPGTRLTVT.

There are a few counts of this clonotype. The CDR3 loop reads CATTRDSNNQPQHF. In DNA form, the CDR3 reads TGTGCCACTACCCGGGACAGCAACAATCAGCCCCAGCATTTT. The chain couples TRBV24-1 to TRBJ1-5; 7 bases match TRBD1. Trimming took 10 bases from V and 3 from J; bases not matched to a gene: 8. This CDR3 region has 14 residues. The germline V gene has CDR1 KGHDR and CDR2 SFDVKD.

At least ten counts were recorded for this clonotype. The chain uses TRBV12-3 or TRBV12-4 and TRBJ2-7; TRBD2 agrees at 7 bases. The CDR3 length is 14 residues. Trimming at V came to 7 bases and at J to 1 base, leaving 7 bases not matched to a gene. In nucleotides, the CDR3 is TGTGCCAGCAACCTGGGAGGGAGGTCCTACGAGCAGTACTTC. Protein: CASNLGGRSYEQYF.

This clonotype has only a few counts. The chain employs TRBV4-1 and TRBJ2-2, with TRBD1 matching over 7 bases. The CDR3 covers 15 residues. Trimming removed 7 bases from V and 3 bases from J; junction bases left unmatched: 8. Germline CDR1 MGHRA, CDR2 YSYEKL. In DNA form, the CDR3 reads TGCGCCAGCACCCACAACAGGGGTGACACCGGGGAGCTGTTTTTT. This encodes CASTHNRGDTGELFF.